The 17 T cell receptor beta chains below come from one sample, sequenced in a study of blood T cell repertoires in COVID-19. The assay was immunoSEQ multiplex PCR, and TCRdb's table has in-frame clones only and misses some. The table lists 140,000 to 150,000 clones, around 90% of them singletons. The material sequenced was peripheral blood. The receptor source for this set is a man between 65 and 80 years old with acute or convalescent COVID-19.

For the CDR3, the DNA is TGTGCCAGCAGCTCCGGGACAGCAACAAATTCACCCCTCCACTTT. It translates to CASSSGTATNSPLHF. J is TRBJ1-6 and V is TRBV5-4; TRBD1 matches at 7 bases. This CDR3 spans 15 amino acids. Germline V gene sequence: CDR1 SGHNT, CDR2 YYREEE (reference sequence). Unmatched junction bases numbered 7, after V lost 3 bases and J lost 7 bases.

V is TRBV21-1 and J is TRBJ2-7; no DNA check was done on the table's D call, TRBD2. TRBV21-1 is a recognized pseudogene. The CDR3 loop spans 14 amino acids. In DNA form, the CDR3 reads TGTGCCAGGAGCCGAGCGGGGCCCCCCTACGAGCAGTACTTC. As protein: CARSRAGPPYEQYF.

The chain employs TRBV21-1 and TRBJ1-3; the table assigns TRBD1, which was not confirmed against the DNA. TRBV21-1 is described as a pseudogene. The CDR3 sequence is 17 residues long. The CDR3: CASSKVSSGRSGNTIYF. CDR3 sequence (DNA): TGTGCCAGCAGCAAAGTATCCTCAGGGCGCTCTGGAAACACCATATATTTT.

V and J are TRBV5-6 and TRBJ1-6; D is perhaps TRBD1 (6 bases). The CDR3 length is 17 residues. V lost 5 bases and J 0 bases, leaving 15 bases between the germline ends. Germline-derived CDR1 and CDR2 are SGHDT and YYEEEE. CDR3 loop: CASSHYQGSSYNSPLHF. DNA for the CDR3: TGTGCCAGCAGTCATTATCAGGGGTCCTCCTATAATTCACCCCTCCACTTT. The whole variable domain, filled in from reference TRBV5-6 and TRBJ1-6, reads DAGVTQSPTHLIKTRGQQVTLRCSPKSGHDTVSWYQQALGQGPQFIFQYYEEEERQRGNFPDRFSGHQFPNYSSELNVNALLLGDSALYLCASSHYQGSSYNSPLHFGNGTRLTVT.

The rearrangement joins TRBV27 to TRBJ1-2, with D perhaps matching TRBD1 (6 bases). Germline CDR1 reads MNHEY; CDR2 reads SMNVEV (reference sequence). Trimming left V 5 bases short and J 5 bases short, with 15 bases between. CDR3 length: 14 residues. DNA for the CDR3: TGTGCCAGCAGTCGAAAAACAGGGCCTTATGGCTACACCTTC. Translated, it gives CASSRKTGPYGYTF.

The rearrangement uses TRBV9 and TRBJ1-2; D remains ambiguous. CDR1 is SGDLS and CDR2 is YYNGEE in the germline V gene. V was cut by 4 bases and J by 1 base, with 14 bases left in between. The CDR3 length is 15 residues. CDR3 sequence: CASSKHDGINYGYTF. CDR3 coding DNA: TGTGCCAGCAGCAAACACGACGGGATTAACTATGGCTACACCTTC.

CDR3 amino acids: CASSLGDRANQPQHF. For the CDR3, the DNA is TGTGCCAGCAGCTTAGGGGACAGGGCAAATCAGCCCCAGCATTTT. V gene TRBV11-2 combines with J gene TRBJ1-5, with 9 bases aligning to TRBD1. Germline trimming cut 1 base from V and 4 bases from J; bases unmatched to any gene: 2. This CDR3 spans 15 amino acids. CDR1 is SGHAT and CDR2 is FQNNGV in the germline V gene. Together with reference TRBV11-2 and TRBJ1-5, the CDR3 gives the full variable domain: EAGVAQSPRYKIIEKRQSVAFWCNPISGHATLYWYQQILGQGPKLLIQFQNNGVVDDSQLPKDRFSAERLKGVDSTLKIQPAKLEDSAVYLCASSLGDRANQPQHFGDGTRLSIL.

The V call is TRBV15, the J call TRBJ2-2; D is perhaps TRBD1 (5 bases). The germline V and J ends were trimmed by 1 base and 7 bases, with 13 bases remaining between them. CDR3 length equals 15 residues. In germline, CDR1 is LNHNV, CDR2 YYDKDF (reference sequence). CDR3 in amino acids: CATSRVAGYGGELFF. CDR3 DNA: TGTGCCACCAGCAGAGTGGCAGGGTATGGCGGGGAGCTGTTTTTT.

This chain connects TRBV5-1 to TRBJ1-6; D is undetermined. CDR1 is SGHRS and CDR2 is YFSETQ in the germline V gene. The V end was cut by 0 bases, the J end by 6 bases, with 10 bases between. The CDR3 runs 15 residues. For the CDR3, the DNA is TGCGCCAGCAGCTTGGATGGCGGTTTTAATTCACCCCTCCACTTT. Protein sequence: CASSLDGGFNSPLHF.

The chain combines TRBV3-1 (or the pseudogene TRBV3-2) with TRBJ2-7; 8 bases fit TRBD2. The CDR3 extends over 14 amino acids. The V and J ends lost 7 bases and 6 bases, in that order; junction bases with no gene match: 11. Germline CDR1 is LGHDT and CDR2 is YNNKEL (reference sequence). The CDR3 spells CASTSLSGGPEQYF. DNA for the CDR3: TGTGCCAGCACCTCACTATCGGGGGGGCCCGAGCAGTACTTC.

The table lists this clone with a count of one. The chain uses TRBV27 and TRBJ2-3, with 9 bases fitting TRBD2. The CDR3 consists of 17 residues. Per the germline V gene, CDR1 is MNHEY and CDR2 is SMNVEV (reference sequence). V shed 3 bases and J 0 bases; nucleotides not matched to a gene: 7. CDR3 residues: CASSFKREAFSTDTQYF. Here the CDR3 DNA reads TGTGCCAGCAGTTTCAAGCGGGAGGCCTTTAGCACAGATACGCAGTATTTT.

This chain uses TRBV5-1 with TRBJ2-6; 8 nucleotides match TRBD1. The CDR3 totals 18 residues. The germline CDR1 and CDR2 sequences are SGHRS and YFSETQ. The V and J ends lost 1 base and 0 bases, in that order; junction bases with no gene match: 6. The CDR3 sequence is CASSLKTGAASGANVLTF. The CDR3 bases are TGCGCCAGCAGCTTGAAGACAGGGGCCGCCTCTGGGGCCAACGTCCTGACTTTC.

This clone was observed a handful of times. The rearrangement uses TRBV24-1 and TRBJ1-2, with a weak D call TRBD1 (5 bases). The CDR3 is 15 residues long. Trimming left V 6 bases short and J 4 bases short, with 17 bases between. Germline CDR1 KGHDR, CDR2 SFDVKD. The DNA for the CDR3 is TGTGCCACCAGTCCTATGGAGGGGAGGGGCTATGGCTACACCTTC. This translates into CATSPMEGRGYGYTF.

This sequence joins TRBV6-5 and TRBJ2-7, with TRBD1 as a possible D gene (5 bases). The CDR3 spans 15 residues. The germline CDR1 and CDR2 sequences are MNHEY and SVGAGI. Trimming removed 0 bases at V and 2 bases at J, with 11 bases between. DNA of the CDR3: TGTGCCAGCAGTTACTCCCTGGCAGGGCCCTACGAGCAGTACTTC. Translated: CASSYSLAGPYEQYF.

The chain recombines TRBV3-1 (or the pseudogene TRBV3-2) with TRBJ2-5; possibly TRBD2 for D (6 bases). The CDR3 is made up of 15 amino acids. The germline V gene has CDR1 LGHDT and CDR2 YNNKEL (reference sequence). V lost 4 bases and J lost 5, with 17 bases in between. This chain's CDR3 is CASSPLRGSQETQYF. The CDR3 coding sequence is TGTGCCAGCAGCCCACTCCGGGGGTCTCAGGAGACCCAGTACTTC.

The gene calls are TRBV7-2 and TRBJ1-5; D gene unclear. V was pared by 3 bases and J by 6 bases, with 9 bases between. The CDR3 consists of 13 residues. From germline, CDR1 is SGHTA and CDR2 FQGNSA. The CDR3 DNA follows: TGTGCCAGCAGCTTCGAAGTTAGTCAGCCCCAGCATTTT. Protein sequence: CASSFEVSQPQHF.

The chain combines TRBV25-1 with TRBJ1-4, with 7 bases aligning to TRBD1. The V gene's germline CDR1 is MGHDK and CDR2 SYGVNS. V lost 3 bases and J lost 7; bases outside the gene matches: 2. The CDR3 is 13 amino acids. In nucleotides, the CDR3 is TGTGCCAGCAGTGATACAGGGGTTGAAAAACTGTTTTTT. Amino acid sequence: CASSDTGVEKLFF.